This T cell receptor (beta chain) was recorded in a study of blood T cell repertoires in COVID-19. Study-wide context: Italy, Spain and the United States were the sources of the convalescent and acute COVID-19 samples.

J was trimmed by 9 bases and V by 5 bases; bases with no gene match: 9. This CDR3 has 13 residues. The V gene's germline CDR1 is MNHEY and CDR2 SVGAGI. In the study's own analysis: From reference gene primer amplification, estimates of nucleated cell counts were derived. Profiling relied on immunoSEQ multiplex PCR, and the TCRdb table lists in-frame clones only, not all of them. V and J calls and clone size are as listed in that table; D and trimming were resolved from the DNA. The sample yields around 110,000 clones, approximately 81% seen once. What was sequenced was peripheral blood. This sequence joins TRBV6-5 and TRBJ2-5; TRBD1 agrees at 7 bases. This TCR was recovered from a human donor in a cohort sampled during active COVID-19. The CDR3 nucleotides are TGTGCCAGCAGTCCCGGGACAGCGGATGCCCAGTACTTC. Translating gives CASSPGTADAQYF.